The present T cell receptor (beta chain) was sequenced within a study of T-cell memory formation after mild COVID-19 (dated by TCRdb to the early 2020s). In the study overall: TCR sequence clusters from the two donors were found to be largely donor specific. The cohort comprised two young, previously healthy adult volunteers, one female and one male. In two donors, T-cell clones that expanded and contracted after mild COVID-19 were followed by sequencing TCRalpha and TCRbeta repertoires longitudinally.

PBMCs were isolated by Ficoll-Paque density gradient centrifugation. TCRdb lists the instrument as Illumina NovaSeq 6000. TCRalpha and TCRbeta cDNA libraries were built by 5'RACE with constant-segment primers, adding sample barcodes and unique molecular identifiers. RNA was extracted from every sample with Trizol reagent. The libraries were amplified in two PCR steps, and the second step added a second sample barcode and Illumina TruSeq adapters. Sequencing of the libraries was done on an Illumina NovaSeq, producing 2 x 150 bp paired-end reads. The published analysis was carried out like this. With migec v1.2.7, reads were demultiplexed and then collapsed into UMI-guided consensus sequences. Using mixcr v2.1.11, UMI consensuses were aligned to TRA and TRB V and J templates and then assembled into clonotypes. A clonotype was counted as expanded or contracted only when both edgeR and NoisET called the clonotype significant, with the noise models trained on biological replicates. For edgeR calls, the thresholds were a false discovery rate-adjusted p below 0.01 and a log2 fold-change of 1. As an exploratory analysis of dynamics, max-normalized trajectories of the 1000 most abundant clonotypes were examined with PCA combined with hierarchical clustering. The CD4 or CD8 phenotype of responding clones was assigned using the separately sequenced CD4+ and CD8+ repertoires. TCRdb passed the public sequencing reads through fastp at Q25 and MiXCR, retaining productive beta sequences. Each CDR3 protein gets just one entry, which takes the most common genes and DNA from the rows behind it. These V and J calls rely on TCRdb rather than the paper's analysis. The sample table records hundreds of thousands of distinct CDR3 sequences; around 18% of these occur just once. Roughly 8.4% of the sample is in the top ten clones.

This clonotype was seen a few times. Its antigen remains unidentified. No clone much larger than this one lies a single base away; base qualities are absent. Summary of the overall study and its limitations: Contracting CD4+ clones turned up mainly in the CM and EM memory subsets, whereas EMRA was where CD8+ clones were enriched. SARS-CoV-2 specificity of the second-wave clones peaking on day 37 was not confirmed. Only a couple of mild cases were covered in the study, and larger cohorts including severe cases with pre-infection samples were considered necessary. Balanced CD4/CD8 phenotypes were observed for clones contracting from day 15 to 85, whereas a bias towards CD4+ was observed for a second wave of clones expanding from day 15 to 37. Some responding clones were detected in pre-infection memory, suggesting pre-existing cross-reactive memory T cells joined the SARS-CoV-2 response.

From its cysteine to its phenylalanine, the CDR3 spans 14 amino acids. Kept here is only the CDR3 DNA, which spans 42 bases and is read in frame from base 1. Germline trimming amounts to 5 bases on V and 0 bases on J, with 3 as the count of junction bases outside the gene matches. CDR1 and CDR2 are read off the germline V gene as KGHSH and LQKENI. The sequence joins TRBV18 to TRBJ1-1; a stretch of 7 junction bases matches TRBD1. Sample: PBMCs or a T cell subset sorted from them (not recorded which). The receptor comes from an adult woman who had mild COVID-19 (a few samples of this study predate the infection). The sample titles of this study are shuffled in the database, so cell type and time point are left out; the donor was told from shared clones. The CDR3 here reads CASSRDRLNTEAFF. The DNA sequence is TGTGCCAGCTCAAGGGACAGACTGAACACTGAAGCTTTCTTT.